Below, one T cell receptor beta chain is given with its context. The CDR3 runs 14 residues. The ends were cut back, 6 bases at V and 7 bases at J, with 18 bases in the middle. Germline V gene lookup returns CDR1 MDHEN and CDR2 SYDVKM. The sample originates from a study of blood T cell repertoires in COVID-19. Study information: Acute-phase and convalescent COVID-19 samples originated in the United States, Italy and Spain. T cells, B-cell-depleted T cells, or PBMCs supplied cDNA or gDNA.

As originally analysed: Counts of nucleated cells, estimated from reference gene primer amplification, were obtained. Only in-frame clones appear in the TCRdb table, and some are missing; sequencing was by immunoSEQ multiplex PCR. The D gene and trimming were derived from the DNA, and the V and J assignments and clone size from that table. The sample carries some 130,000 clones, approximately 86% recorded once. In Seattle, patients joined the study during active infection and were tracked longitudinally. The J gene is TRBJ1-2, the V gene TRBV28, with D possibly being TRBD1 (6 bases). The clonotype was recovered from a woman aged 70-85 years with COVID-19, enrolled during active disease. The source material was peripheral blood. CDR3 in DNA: TGTGCCAGCAGCGGGGACAACGCATGGGGTGGCTACACCTTC. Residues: CASSGDNAWGGYTF.